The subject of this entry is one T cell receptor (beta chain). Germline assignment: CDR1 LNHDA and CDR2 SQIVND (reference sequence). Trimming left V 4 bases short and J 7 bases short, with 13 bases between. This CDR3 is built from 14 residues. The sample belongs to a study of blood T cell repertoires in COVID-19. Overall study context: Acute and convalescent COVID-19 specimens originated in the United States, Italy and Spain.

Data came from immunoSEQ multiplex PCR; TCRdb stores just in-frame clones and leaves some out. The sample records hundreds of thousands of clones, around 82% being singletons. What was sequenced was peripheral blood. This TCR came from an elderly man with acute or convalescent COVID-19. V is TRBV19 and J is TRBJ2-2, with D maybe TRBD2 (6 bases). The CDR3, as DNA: TGTGCCAGTAGTAAGGGACTTGGTCGCGGGGAGCTGTTTTTT. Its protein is CASSKGLGRGELFF.